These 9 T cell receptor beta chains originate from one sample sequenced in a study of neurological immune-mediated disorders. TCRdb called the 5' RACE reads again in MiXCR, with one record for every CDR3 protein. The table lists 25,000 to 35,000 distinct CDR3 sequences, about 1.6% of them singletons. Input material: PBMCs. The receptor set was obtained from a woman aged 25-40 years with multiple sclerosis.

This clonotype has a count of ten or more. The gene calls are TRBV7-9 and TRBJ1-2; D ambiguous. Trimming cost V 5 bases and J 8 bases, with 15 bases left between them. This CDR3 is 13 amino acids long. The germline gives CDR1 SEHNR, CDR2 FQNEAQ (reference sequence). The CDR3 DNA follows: TGTGCCAGCAGCCCCCTTACGACTGGGGGCTACACCTTC. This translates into CASSPLTTGGYTF.

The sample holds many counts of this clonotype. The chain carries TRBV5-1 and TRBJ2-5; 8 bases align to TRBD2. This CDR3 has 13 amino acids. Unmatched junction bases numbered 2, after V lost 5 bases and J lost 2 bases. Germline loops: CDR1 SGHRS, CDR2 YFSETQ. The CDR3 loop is CASSRGGQETQYF. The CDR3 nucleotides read TGCGCCAGCAGTCGGGGGGGGCAAGAGACCCAGTACTTC.

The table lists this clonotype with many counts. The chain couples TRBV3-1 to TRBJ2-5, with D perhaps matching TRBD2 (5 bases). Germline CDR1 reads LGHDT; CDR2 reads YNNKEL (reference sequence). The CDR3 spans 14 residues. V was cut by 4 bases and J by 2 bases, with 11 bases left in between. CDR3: CASSRGLGQETQYF. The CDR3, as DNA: TGTGCCAGCAGCCGCGGACTGGGGCAAGAGACCCAGTACTTC.

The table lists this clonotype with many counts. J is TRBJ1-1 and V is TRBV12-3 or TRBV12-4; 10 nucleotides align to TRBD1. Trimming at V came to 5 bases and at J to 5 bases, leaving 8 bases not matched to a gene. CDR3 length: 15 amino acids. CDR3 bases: TGTGCCAGCAGTCGTCGACAGGGGGCGAGGACTGAAGCTTTCTTT. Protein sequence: CASSRRQGARTEAFF.

In nucleotides, the CDR3 is TGTGCCAGCAGCTTAGCGGGGCGGGGCCTCACAGATACGCAGTATTTT. Encoded protein: CASSLAGRGLTDTQYF. V usage is TRBV7-6 and J usage is TRBJ2-3; D is perhaps TRBD2 (6 bases). The V end lost 0 bases, the J end lost 2 bases, and 12 bases lay between the germline ends. Germline CDR1 is SGHVS and CDR2 is FNYEAQ. The CDR3 extends over 16 amino acids.

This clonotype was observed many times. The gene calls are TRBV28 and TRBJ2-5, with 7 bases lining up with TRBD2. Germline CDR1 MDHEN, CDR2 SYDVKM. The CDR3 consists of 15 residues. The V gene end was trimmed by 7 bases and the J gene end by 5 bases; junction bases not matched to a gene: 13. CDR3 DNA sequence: TGTGCCAGCAAGGGCGGAGCGGGGTTTAAGGAGACCCAGTACTTC. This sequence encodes CASKGGAGFKETQYF. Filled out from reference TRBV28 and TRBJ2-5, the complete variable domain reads DVKVTQSSRYLVKRTGEKVFLECVQDMDHENMFWYRQDPGLGLRLIYFSYDVKMKEKGDIPEGYSVSREKKERFSLILESASTNQTSMYLCASKGGAGFKETQYFGPGTRLLVL.

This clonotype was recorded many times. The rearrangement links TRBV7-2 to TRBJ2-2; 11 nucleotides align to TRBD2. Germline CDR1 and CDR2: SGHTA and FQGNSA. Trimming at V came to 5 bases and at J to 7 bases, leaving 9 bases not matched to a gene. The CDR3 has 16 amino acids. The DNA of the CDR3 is TGTGCCAGCAGCCCCCGACTAGCGGGGCTGGTCGGGGAGCTGTTTTTT. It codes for CASSPRLAGLVGELFF. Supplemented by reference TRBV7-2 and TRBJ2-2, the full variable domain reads GAGVSQSPSNKVTEKGKDVELRCDPISGHTALYWYRQSLGQGLEFLIYFQGNSAPDKSGLPSDRFSAERTGGSVSTLTIQRTQQEDSAVYLCASSPRLAGLVGELFFGEGSRLTVL.

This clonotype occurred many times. The CDR3 region is CSASDYEKLFF. The CDR3, as DNA: TGCAGTGCTAGTGACTATGAAAAACTGTTTTTT. V usage is TRBV20-1 and J usage is TRBJ1-4, with unresolved D. V lost 3 bases to trimming and J lost 6 bases, with 5 bases between them. Germline V gene data show CDR1 as DFQATT and CDR2 as SNEGSKA (reference sequence). This CDR3 has 11 amino acids.

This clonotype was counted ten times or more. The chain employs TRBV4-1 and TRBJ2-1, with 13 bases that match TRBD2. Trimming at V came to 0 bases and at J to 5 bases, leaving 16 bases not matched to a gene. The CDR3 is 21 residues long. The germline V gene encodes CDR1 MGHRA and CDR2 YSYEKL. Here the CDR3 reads CASSQDRVRLAGGKVNNEQFF. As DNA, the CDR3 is TGCGCCAGCAGCCAAGATCGTGTCCGACTAGCGGGGGGCAAGGTCAACAATGAGCAGTTCTTC.